One sample yielded the 24 T cell receptor beta chains listed below, sequenced in a study of early T cells in non-severe SARS-CoV-2 infection. TCRdb re-called the 5' RACE reads with MiXCR, one entry per CDR3 protein. The sample has 20,000 to 30,000 distinct CDR3 sequences; 4.3% are singletons. The sequencing sample was made of whole blood. The receptor set was obtained from an adult who was a healthcare worker with PCR-confirmed SARS-CoV-2 infection or an uninfected control (not recorded which).

This clonotype was counted a few times. The CDR3 reads CASSSGGGRETQYF. In DNA, the CDR3 is TGTGCCAGCAGCTCTGGCGGGGGACGGGAGACCCAGTACTTC. This rearrangement joins TRBV5-4 to TRBJ2-5; 7 bases are a match to TRBD2. The length of the CDR3 is 14 residues. The V segment lost 3 bases and the J segment 5 bases; nucleotides outside the gene matches: 7. The germline gives CDR1 SGHNT, CDR2 YYREEE (reference sequence).

The chain carries TRBV7-2 and TRBJ1-6; D unresolved. The CDR3 runs to 13 residues. Germline V lookup: CDR1 SGHTA, CDR2 FQGNSA. V was shortened by 3 bases and J by 9 bases, with 9 bases between the two germline ends. This CDR3 reads CASSLTTGSPLHF. In DNA form, the CDR3 reads TGTGCCAGCAGCTTGACAACGGGTTCACCCCTCCACTTT.

This clonotype has a count of ten or more. This rearrangement joins TRBV7-6 to TRBJ2-1, with D perhaps matching TRBD2 (6 bases). In germline, CDR1 is SGHVS, CDR2 FNYEAQ. This CDR3 spans 14 amino acids. Trimming shortened V by 1 base and J by 9 bases, and 13 bases separated the two germline ends. The DNA for the CDR3 is TGTGCCAGCAGCTTAGGGGGCCAGGGAGGTGAGCAGTTCTTC. It encodes CASSLGGQGGEQFF. The full variable domain, rest sourced from reference TRBV7-6 and TRBJ2-1, is GAGVSQSPRYKVTKRGQDVALRCDPISGHVSLYWYRQALGQGPEFLTYFNYEAQQDKSGLPNDRFSAERPEGSISTLTIQRTEQRDSAMYRCASSLGGQGGEQFFGPGTRLTVL.

This clonotype was seen ten or more times. The rearrangement joins TRBV20-1 to TRBJ1-2; perhaps TRBD1 as D (5 bases). The CDR3 is 15 residues long. The germline CDR1 and CDR2 sequences are DFQATT and SNEGSKA (reference sequence). Trimming pared 0 bases from V and 4 bases from J, leaving 15 bases between. The CDR3 loop is CSARDLRARGYGYTF. The CDR3 DNA reads TGCAGTGCTAGAGATCTCAGGGCGCGGGGCTATGGCTACACCTTC.

This clonotype was seen only a few times. V gene TRBV19 combines with J gene TRBJ2-7; possible D gene TRBD1, 7 bases. This CDR3 has 15 amino acids. Germline values: CDR1 LNHDA, CDR2 SQIVND (reference sequence). V was cut by 1 base and J by 5 bases, with 15 bases left in between. This chain's CDR3 is CASSIVEGAGNEQYF. Here the CDR3 DNA reads TGTGCCAGTAGTATAGTGGAGGGGGCAGGAAACGAGCAGTACTTC.

This clonotype was counted ten times or more. The genes are TRBV11-3 and TRBJ2-1; D possibly matches TRBD1 or TRBD2 (5 bases each). CDR1 is SGHNT and CDR2 is YENEEA in the germline V gene. This CDR3 comprises 15 residues. Trimming shortened V by 5 bases and J by 2 bases, and 13 bases separated the two germline ends. CDR3 coding DNA: TGTGCCAGCAGCATCGGGACGGTTACCTACAATGAGCAGTTCTTC. This translates into CASSIGTVTYNEQFF.

This clonotype was observed many times. CDR3 region: CASSLRTGSGEQFF. The CDR3, as DNA: TGTGCCAGCTCACTTAGGACAGGAAGTGGAGAGCAGTTCTTC. J is TRBJ2-1 and V is TRBV18; 7 bases agree with TRBD1. Germline CDR1 KGHSH, CDR2 LQKENI. J gave up 10 bases and V 4 bases, and 10 bases lay outside the gene matches. The CDR3 contains 14 residues.

Ten or more counts support this clonotype. V and J are TRBV5-1 and TRBJ2-5; 11 positions agree with TRBD2. The germline CDR1 and CDR2 sequences are SGHRS and YFSETQ. Trimming cost V 2 bases and J 5 bases; bases outside gene matches: 11. CDR3 length equals 17 residues. CDR3 loop: CASSLGLAGGTPETQYF. The CDR3 DNA follows: TGCGCCAGCAGCTTAGGGCTAGCGGGAGGAACCCCCGAGACCCAGTACTTC. The full variable domain, in which reference TRBV5-1 and TRBJ2-5 provide the parts outside the CDR3, is KAGVTQTPRYLIKTRGQQVTLSCSPISGHRSVSWYQQTPGQGLQFLFEYFSETQRNKGNFPGRFSGRQFSNSRSEMNVSTLELGDSALYLCASSLGLAGGTPETQYFGPGTRLLVL.

Ten or more counts support this clonotype. V is TRBV2 and J is TRBJ2-7; the D is unclear. This CDR3 is built from 11 residues. CDR1 and CDR2 (germline): SNHLY, FYNNEI. The V gene lost 7 bases and the J gene lost 2 bases, with 6 bases spanning the gap. CDR3 sequence: CASTITYEQYF. The CDR3 DNA is TGTGCCAGCACTATCACCTACGAGCAGTACTTC.

The table lists this clonotype with many counts. The J gene is TRBJ2-2, the V gene TRBV7-2, with D perhaps given as TRBD1 or TRBD2 (5 bases each). CDR1 and CDR2 from the germline V gene are SGHTA and FQGNSA. The CDR3 loop spans 15 amino acids. V dropped 3 bases and J dropped 4 bases, with 12 bases sitting between them. CDR3 coding DNA: TGTGCCAGCAGCTTTCGGGGCCCTCGCACCGGGGAGCTGTTTTTT. Translating it yields CASSFRGPRTGELFF.

Points on this clonotype: It may be a read error: a sequence one base away is much more abundant. V and J are TRBV29-1 and TRBJ2-5; D remains unclear. Trimming removed 7 bases at V and 0 bases at J, with 12 bases between. This CDR3 comprises 13 residues. Germline CDR1 SQVTM, CDR2 ANQGSEA. Here the CDR3 reads CSATSHNQETQYF. The CDR3 DNA follows: TGCAGCGCCACGTCCCACAACCAAGAGACCCAGTACTTC.

This sequence joins TRBV3-1 and TRBJ1-2; a possible D gene is TRBD1 (5 bases). The CDR3 totals 16 residues. Trimming pared 3 bases from V and 8 bases from J, leaving 22 bases between. In germline, CDR1 is LGHDT, CDR2 YNNKEL (reference sequence). The CDR3, as DNA: TGTGCCAGCAGCCACCAGGCGGCAGGGACTATAGGAGGCTACACCTTC. Encoded protein: CASSHQAAGTIGGYTF.

J is TRBJ2-3 and V is TRBV19; the D is unclear. The CDR3 covers 12 residues. CDR1 is LNHDA and CDR2 is SQIVND in the germline V gene (reference sequence). V was trimmed by 6 bases and J by 0 bases, leaving 4 bases between them. The DNA for the CDR3 is TGTGCCAGTAGGGGCAGCACAGATACGCAGTATTTT. The encoded protein is CASRGSTDTQYF.

This clonotype was picked up many times. This rearrangement joins TRBV7-2 to TRBJ2-1, with a possible D match to TRBD2 (6 bases). This CDR3 contains 13 residues. Trimming left V 5 bases short and J 8 bases short, with 13 bases between. CDR1 SGHTA and CDR2 FQGNSA come from the germline V gene. CDR3 nucleotides: TGTGCCAGCAGCCCTAGCGAAGCCCATGAGCAGTTCTTC. It codes for CASSPSEAHEQFF.

V usage is TRBV9 and J usage is TRBJ2-6; no firm D call. The germline V gene encodes CDR1 SGDLS and CDR2 YYNGEE. This CDR3 has 18 amino acids. V lost 3 bases, J lost 1 base, and 17 bases lay in between. CDR3 sequence (DNA): TGTGCCAGCAGCGCTAAGGTCAGAAGTGAATCTGGGGCCAACGTCCTGACTTTC. Translation gives CASSAKVRSESGANVLTF.

This clonotype appeared many times. This chain connects TRBV4-1 to TRBJ2-7; possibly TRBD1 for D (7 bases). Trimming removed 0 bases at V and 5 bases at J, with 17 bases between. The CDR3 loop spans 16 amino acids. Germline V CDR1 and CDR2: MGHRA, YSYEKL. The CDR3 DNA sequence: TGCGCCAGCAGCCAAGAAGGCTCCAGGGGGGTCCACGAGCAGTACTTC. This translates into CASSQEGSRGVHEQYF.

V is TRBV9 and J is TRBJ2-2, with 11 bases fitting TRBD2. Germline V gene lookup returns CDR1 SGDLS and CDR2 YYNGEE. The length of the CDR3 is 19 residues. V shed 0 bases, J shed 6 bases, and the junction held 13 bases outside the gene matches. The CDR3 here is CASSVATTSGARSPGELFF. The CDR3 region has the DNA TGTGCCAGCAGCGTAGCTACGACTAGCGGGGCCCGGAGTCCCGGGGAGCTGTTTTTT.

This clonotype came up many times. V usage is TRBV7-2 and J usage is TRBJ2-1; 9 bases match TRBD2. The CDR3 contains 15 residues. Unmatched junction bases numbered 9, after V lost 3 bases and J lost 9 bases. The germline gives CDR1 SGHTA, CDR2 FQGNSA. CDR3 nucleotides: TGTGCCAGCAGCTTTCAAAGCGGGAGGCTAGGTGAGCAGTTCTTC. Residues: CASSFQSGRLGEQFF.

At least ten counts were recorded for this clonotype. This chain joins TRBV20-1 and TRBJ2-5; D unclear. V was pared by 0 bases and J by 5 bases, with 31 bases between. Germline V gene sequence: CDR1 DFQATT, CDR2 SNEGSKA (reference sequence). This CDR3 spans 20 amino acids. This CDR3 reads CSARDLLTWAGNAGLETQYF. The CDR3 DNA reads TGCAGTGCTAGAGATTTATTAACTTGGGCAGGAAATGCCGGATTGGAGACCCAGTACTTC.

This clonotype showed up many times. V gene TRBV28 combines with J gene TRBJ1-2; TRBD1 aligns across 9 bases. From germline, CDR1 is MDHEN and CDR2 SYDVKM. The CDR3 contains 14 residues. V was clipped by 6 bases and J by 4 bases; unmatched bases: 6. The CDR3 DNA reads TGTGCCAGCAGCGGACAGGGGTTGGGCTATGGCTACACCTTC. Translating gives CASSGQGLGYGYTF.

At least ten counts were recorded for this clonotype. The rearrangement links TRBV29-1 to TRBJ2-2; D is undetermined. The CDR3 is 15 amino acids. Germline CDR1 and CDR2: SQVTM and ANQGSEA. With 4 bases removed from V and 5 bases from J, the gap between germline ends came to 17 bases. CDR3: CSVAQAGAETGELFF. CDR3 coding DNA: TGCAGCGTTGCCCAAGCAGGAGCTGAGACCGGGGAGCTGTTTTTT.

Relative to its sample, this clonotype is medium-sized. This chain joins TRBV20-1 and TRBJ2-1, with 9 bases identical to TRBD2. V was pared by 2 bases and J by 7 bases, with 3 bases of the junction left unmatched. CDR3 size: 13 residues. CDR1 and CDR2 (germline): DFQATT, SNEGSKA (reference sequence). The CDR3, as DNA: TGCAGTGCTAGAAGGCTAGCGGGGAATGAGCAGTTCTTC. It is translated as CSARRLAGNEQFF.

This clonotype appeared a few times. This chain links TRBV6-2 or TRBV6-3 with TRBJ2-7; D is ambiguous. The CDR3 spans 13 residues. From germline, CDR1 is MNHEY and CDR2 SVGEGT. The V end lost 8 bases, the J end lost 0 bases, and 11 bases lay between the germline ends. The DNA of the CDR3 is TGTGCCAGCGCCTTGGTCAGCTCCTACGAGCAGTACTTC. This translates into CASALVSSYEQYF.

This clonotype occurred many times. This chain links TRBV29-1 with TRBJ2-1, with 9 bases matching TRBD1. The germline CDR1 and CDR2 sequences are SQVTM and ANQGSEA. The CDR3 extends over 12 amino acids. V was clipped by 8 bases and J by 4 bases; unmatched bases: 3. The CDR3, as DNA: TGCAGCTGGGGACAGGGATACAATGAGCAGTTCTTC. Protein: CSWGQGYNEQFF.